This T cell receptor (beta chain) was sequenced in a study of technical replicates of blood from a few donors (dated by TCRdb to about 2017). The method behind the library was the immunoSEQ multiplex PCR assay. As stored in TCRdb, this immuneACCESS dataset retains in-frame rearrangements with V and J assigned. A fraction of the clones does not appear; measured against another copy, unresolved V genes explain less than half of the discrepancy, and the remainder lacks a known reason. The sample table shows around 12,000 clones, and roughly nine tenths are seen once. 8.5% to 9% of the sample goes to the ten largest clones. CDR1 SGHDN and CDR2 FVKESK were looked up in the germline V gene. V loses 4 bases, J loses 10 bases, and the germline ends lie 13 bases apart. The CDR3 starts with the cysteine, ends with the phenylalanine, and has 12 residues. The kept DNA is CDR3 alone, 36 bases in frame from the first base.

As for this clone: Its binding antigen is unknown. Per-base qualities were not stored, and no clone one base away is much larger.

Sample: PBMCs. The TCR was taken from a human donor in good health. Here the chain combines TRBV14 and TRBJ1-1, with TRBD1 perhaps the D gene, on 6 matching bases. The CDR3 in this case is CASSPRTEGAFF. The DNA sequence is given as TGTGCCAGCAGCCCCCGGACAGAAGGAGCTTTCTTT.